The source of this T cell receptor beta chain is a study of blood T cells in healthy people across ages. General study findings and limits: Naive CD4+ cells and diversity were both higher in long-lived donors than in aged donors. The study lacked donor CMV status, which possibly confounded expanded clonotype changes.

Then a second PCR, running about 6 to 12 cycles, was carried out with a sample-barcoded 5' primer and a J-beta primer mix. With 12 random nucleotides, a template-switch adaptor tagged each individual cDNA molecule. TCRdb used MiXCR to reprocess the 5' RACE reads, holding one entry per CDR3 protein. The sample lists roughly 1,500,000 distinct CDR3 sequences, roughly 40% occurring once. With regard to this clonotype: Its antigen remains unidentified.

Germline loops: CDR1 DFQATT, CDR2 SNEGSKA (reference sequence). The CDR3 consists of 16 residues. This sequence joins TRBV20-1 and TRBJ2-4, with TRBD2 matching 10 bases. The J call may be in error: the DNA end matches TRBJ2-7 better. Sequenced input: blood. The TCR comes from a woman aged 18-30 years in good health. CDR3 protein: CSASTTSGMVLYEQYF. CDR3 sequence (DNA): TGCAGTGCTAGTACCACTAGCGGGATGGTTCTCTACGAGCAGTACTTC.